The present T cell receptor beta chain was sequenced within a study of CD8+CD57+ T cells in acquired aplastic anemia. Study-wide context: DNA per sorted CD4+ or CD8+ sample ranged roughly 0.18 to 30 ug, averaging about 3 ug.

Trimming removed 5 bases from V and 8 bases from J, with 12 bases in between. This CDR3 has 13 amino acids. For CDR3 and TCR beta VDJ profiling, genomic DNA was the template used. Via MiXCR, TCRdb re-called the reads, giving one row per CDR3 protein. The data hold 200,000 to 250,000 distinct CDR3 sequences, with around 46% observed a single time. CD8+CD57+ cell expansion, shown by flow cytometry, had occurred in the patients selected for sequencing. Patients, without exception, had severe acquired aplastic anemia. Each patient gave a blood sample that was collected before any therapy had been received.

Sequencing input: sorted CD4+, CD8+, or CD8+CD57+ T cells (not recorded which) from PBMCs. The clonotype comes from a human donor with aplastic anemia. The rearrangement links TRBV12-3 or TRBV12-4 to TRBJ2-2; D possibly corresponds to TRBD1 (6 bases). As DNA, the CDR3 is TGTGCCAGCAGTACTACAGGGCAGGGGGAGCTGTTTTTT. Its protein product is CASSTTGQGELFF.